One sample yielded the 29 T cell receptor beta chains listed below, sequenced in a study of T cell responses to AZD1222 COVID-19 vaccine. Sequenced by immunoSEQ multiplex PCR; TCRdb stores in-frame clones only, minus some. The top ten hold roughly 5% of the sample, which has about 120,000 clones, 75% to 95% seen once. The input for sequencing was peripheral blood, taken on day 0 of AZD1222 vaccination. The receptors shown here come from an adult in good health.

The rearrangement joins TRBV5-6 to TRBJ1-2, with D perhaps TRBD1 (5 bases). V lost 0 bases to trimming and J lost 6 bases, with 9 bases between them. CDR3 length: 13 amino acids. The germline CDR1 and CDR2 sequences are SGHDT and YYEEEE. This CDR3 reads CASSLAGTDGYTF. The DNA of the CDR3 is TGTGCCAGCAGCTTGGCAGGGACCGATGGCTACACCTTC.

This clone was picked up a small number of times. The gene calls are TRBV25-1 and TRBJ2-2; D is tentatively TRBD1 or TRBD2 (5 bases each). The CDR3 loop spans 14 amino acids. In germline, CDR1 is MGHDK, CDR2 SYGVNS. Trimming cost V 7 bases and J 5 bases, with 14 bases left between them. This CDR3 is CASNPPGSTGELFF. CDR3 coding DNA: TGTGCCAGCAACCCGCCAGGGAGTACCGGGGAGCTGTTTTTT.

CDR3 region: CASSLGTGRHAGELFF. In DNA form, the CDR3 reads TGTGCCAGCAGCCTAGGTACAGGGCGTCACGCCGGGGAGCTGTTTTTT. The rearrangement links TRBV7-3 to TRBJ2-2, with a possible D match to TRBD1 (6 bases). The CDR3 contains 16 residues. Trimming took off 5 bases at V and 6 bases at J, with 19 bases between the two ends. Germline V gene data show CDR1 as SGHTA and CDR2 as FQGTGA. Drawing the rest from reference TRBV7-3 and TRBJ2-2, the complete variable domain is GAGVSQTPSNKVTEKGKYVELRCDPISGHTALYWYRQSLGQGPEFLIYFQGTGAADDSGLPNDRFFAVRPEGSVSTLKIQRTERGDSAVYLCASSLGTGRHAGELFFGEGSRLTVL.

The chain links TRBV2 to TRBJ1-5, with D possibly matching TRBD1 (5 bases). Between the trimmed V and J ends, which lost 7 bases and 6 bases, there was a span of 22 bases. The CDR3 contains 16 residues. Germline CDR1 reads SNHLY; CDR2 reads FYNNEI. Here the CDR3 reads CASTWDSARGGQPQHF. The CDR3 bases are TGTGCCAGCACCTGGGACTCTGCCCGCGGGGGTCAGCCCCAGCATTTT.

The chain uses TRBV9 and TRBJ1-6, with TRBD1 matching over 7 bases. Germline loops: CDR1 SGDLS, CDR2 YYNGEE. V was clipped by 6 bases and J by 7 bases; unmatched bases: 10. There are 15 residues in the CDR3. This CDR3 reads CASNRGGVLNSPLHF. The CDR3 region has the DNA TGTGCCAGCAACAGGGGAGGGGTTCTGAATTCACCCCTCCACTTT.

The chain combines TRBV5-1 with TRBJ1-2, with 7 bases lining up with TRBD1. This CDR3 spans 16 amino acids. Looked up from germline, CDR1 is SGHRS and CDR2 is YFSETQ. V lost 0 bases and J lost 3; bases outside the gene matches: 8. The CDR3 loop is CASSLAPDRPHYGYTF. The CDR3, as DNA: TGCGCCAGCAGCTTGGCCCCGGACAGGCCCCACTATGGCTACACCTTC.

The rearrangement links TRBV9 to TRBJ2-3; 10 positions match TRBD2. Germline-derived CDR1 and CDR2 are SGDLS and YYNGEE. Trimming at V came to 0 bases and at J to 5 bases, leaving 3 bases not matched to a gene. The CDR3 sequence is 15 residues long. CDR3 residues: CASSVAPSGGDTQYF. Written as DNA, the CDR3 is TGTGCCAGCAGCGTAGCTCCTAGCGGGGGAGATACGCAGTATTTT.

The chain couples TRBV6-5 to TRBJ1-2; the D gene is possibly TRBD1 (6 bases). Trimming removed 6 bases at V and 7 bases at J, with 18 bases between. Germline V gene sequence: CDR1 MNHEY, CDR2 SVGAGI. This CDR3 is built from 14 residues. Here the CDR3 reads CASSLKRGAGGYTF. Written as DNA, the CDR3 is TGTGCCAGCAGCCTAAAGCGGGGGGCAGGTGGCTACACCTTC.

The rearrangement links TRBV18 to TRBJ1-1; D gene unclear. Trimming took 1 base from V and 5 from J, leaving 5 bases between them. The CDR3 is made up of 12 amino acids. Germline CDR1 KGHSH, CDR2 LQKENI. CDR3 sequence (DNA): TGTGCCAGCTCACCACGAGAGACTGAAGCTTTCTTT. Translation: CASSPRETEAFF.

The chain links TRBV14 to TRBJ2-5, with 7 positions matching TRBD2. The CDR3 is 16 amino acids. CDR1 is SGHDN, CDR2 FVKESK, per germline. Trimming took 1 base from V and 1 from J; bases not matched to a gene: 6. The CDR3 loop reads CASSQGVLALQETQYF. CDR3 coding DNA: TGTGCCAGCAGCCAAGGTGTACTAGCGCTCCAAGAGACCCAGTACTTC. The entire variable domain, with the rest obtained from reference TRBV14 and TRBJ2-5, is as follows: EAGVTQFPSHSVIEKGQTVTLRCDPISGHDNLYWYRRVMGKEIKFLLHFVKESKQDESGMPNNRFLAERTGGTYSTLKVQPAELEDSGVYFCASSQGVLALQETQYFGPGTRLLVL.

The V gene is TRBV30, the J gene TRBJ1-1; tentatively, D is TRBD1 (5 bases). Germline V lookup: CDR1 GTSNPN, CDR2 SVGIG (reference sequence). The CDR3 loop spans 14 amino acids. V was shortened by 3 bases and J by 4 bases, with 15 bases between the two germline ends. The CDR3: CAWSGLGAGTEAFF. In nucleotides, the CDR3 is TGTGCCTGGAGCGGGCTAGGGGCCGGCACTGAAGCTTTCTTT.

This clone has ten or more counts. This chain uses TRBV5-1 with TRBJ1-1; the D gene is possibly TRBD1 (5 bases). V was pared by 2 bases and J by 0 bases, with 20 bases between. Germline V gene lookup returns CDR1 SGHRS and CDR2 YFSETQ. The CDR3 is 18 amino acids. In DNA form, the CDR3 reads TGCGCCAGCAGCTTTGGGACGGAATATAAGCCGATGAACACTGAAGCTTTCTTT. As protein: CASSFGTEYKPMNTEAFF.

The chain combines TRBV30 with TRBJ1-3; D remains unclear. The CDR3 covers 12 residues. Germline lookup yields CDR1 GTSNPN and CDR2 SVGIG (reference sequence). Trimming cost V 0 bases and J 8 bases, with 8 bases left between them. The CDR3 DNA reads TGTGCCTGGAGTGTAAATGGGGACACCATATATTTT. Its protein product is CAWSVNGDTIYF. The whole variable domain, filled in from reference TRBV30 and TRBJ1-3, reads SQTIHQWPATLVQPVGSPLSLECTVEGTSNPNLYWYRQAAGRGLQLLFYSVGIGQISSEVPQNLSASRPQDRQFILSSKKLLLSDSGFYLCAWSVNGDTIYFGEGSWLTVV.

This clone was seen more than once but under ten times. J is TRBJ1-1 and V is TRBV9; possibly TRBD1 for D (6 bases). The germline V gene encodes CDR1 SGDLS and CDR2 YYNGEE. Trimming stripped 3 bases from V and 1 base from J, with 13 bases between. The CDR3 extends over 15 amino acids. CDR3 DNA sequence: TGTGCCAGCAGCGGCCCCCAGGGGAAGAACACTGAAGCTTTCTTT. Translated, it gives CASSGPQGKNTEAFF.

This chain connects TRBV7-6 to TRBJ1-2, with D possibly TRBD1 on 6 matching bases. Germline V gene lookup returns CDR1 SGHVS and CDR2 FNYEAQ. V was trimmed by 6 bases and J by 4 bases, leaving 15 bases between them. CDR3 size: 14 residues. For the CDR3, the DNA is TGTGCCAGCAGGCCCGGGGGACACCTCTATGGCTACACCTTC. Translated: CASRPGGHLYGYTF. The full variable domain, rest sourced from reference TRBV7-6 and TRBJ1-2, is GAGVSQSPRYKVTKRGQDVALRCDPISGHVSLYWYRQALGQGPEFLTYFNYEAQQDKSGLPNDRFSAERPEGSISTLTIQRTEQRDSAMYRCASRPGGHLYGYTFGSGTRLTVV.

The chain uses TRBV27 and TRBJ2-3, with 7 bases fitting TRBD1. This CDR3 region has 16 residues. Losses at the gene ends were 6 bases for V and 2 bases for J; bases not matched to a gene: 11. Germline CDR1 reads MNHEY; CDR2 reads SMNVEV (reference sequence). CDR3 residues: CASSEQPGQITDTQYF. The CDR3 DNA is TGTGCCAGCAGCGAACAACCGGGACAGATCACAGATACGCAGTATTTT.

V is TRBV19 and J is TRBJ1-5; 7 bases map to TRBD1. CDR1 and CDR2 from the germline V gene are LNHDA and SQIVND (reference sequence). The CDR3 is 16 residues long. V was pared by 5 bases and J by 2 bases, with 9 bases of the junction left unmatched. The CDR3 is CASSPLQGRGNQPQHF. Here the CDR3 DNA reads TGTGCCAGTAGTCCACTACAGGGGAGAGGCAATCAGCCCCAGCATTTT.

This chain connects TRBV19 to TRBJ1-2; 8 bases line up with TRBD1. Looked up from germline, CDR1 is LNHDA and CDR2 is SQIVND (reference sequence). The CDR3 extends over 15 amino acids. With V trimmed by 5 bases and J by 3 bases, 8 bases remained unmatched. Written as DNA, the CDR3 is TGTGCCAGTAGTTCAAGGACAGGGAGGGACTATGGCTACACCTTC. It is translated as CASSSRTGRDYGYTF. Looking up the rest from reference TRBV19 and TRBJ1-2 gives the full variable domain: DGGITQSPKYLFRKEGQNVTLSCEQNLNHDAMYWYRQDPGQGLRLIYYSQIVNDFQKGDIAEGYSVSREKKESFPLTVTSAQKNPTAFYLCASSSRTGRDYGYTFGSGTRLTVV.

The chain uses TRBV2 and TRBJ1-1; tentatively, D is TRBD1 (5 bases). The V gene lost 5 bases and the J gene lost 7 bases, with 11 bases spanning the gap. From germline, CDR1 is SNHLY and CDR2 FYNNEI. This CDR3 is built from 12 residues. The CDR3 is CASSIRDLEAFF. The CDR3 coding sequence is TGTGCCAGCAGTATCCGGGACCTTGAAGCTTTCTTT.

The V and J genes are TRBV12-3 or TRBV12-4 and TRBJ1-2; D is unresolved. Trimming took 2 bases from V and 4 from J, leaving 5 bases between them. The CDR3 sequence is 12 residues long. The CDR3 protein is CASSLSAYGYTF. The CDR3 DNA is TGTGCCAGCAGTTTATCAGCCTATGGCTACACCTTC.

The chain has TRBV6-5 and TRBJ1-4; D is perhaps TRBD1 (5 bases). The V and J ends lost 8 bases and 6 bases respectively, with 16 bases between them. The CDR3 totals 14 residues. Germline CDR1 and CDR2: MNHEY and SVGAGI. CDR3 residues: CASSFGGGDEKLFF. As DNA, the CDR3 is TGTGCCAGCTCTTTTGGGGGAGGGGATGAAAAACTGTTTTTT.

V and J are TRBV7-2 and TRBJ1-1; D is undetermined. Trimming removed 0 bases at V and 10 bases at J, with 18 bases between. Germline CDR1 is SGHTA and CDR2 is FQGNSA. There are 15 residues in the CDR3. In DNA form, the CDR3 reads TGTGCCAGCAGCTTAGCGCTGACACAGAAATGGGGAGCTTTCTTT. Protein sequence: CASSLALTQKWGAFF.

The gene calls are TRBV19 and TRBJ1-4; D not certain. The CDR3 has 13 amino acids. The V end lost 7 bases, the J end lost 8 bases, and 14 bases lay between the germline ends. Germline assignment: CDR1 LNHDA and CDR2 SQIVND (reference sequence). The CDR3 nucleotides read TGTGCCAGTACCTACCCTGGGGAAGAAAAACTGTTTTTT. Amino acids: CASTYPGEEKLFF.

The rearrangement links TRBV13 to TRBJ2-7, with TRBD1 identical over 9 bases. This CDR3 spans 15 amino acids. V trimming: 6 bases; J trimming: 6 bases; junction bases outside the gene matches: 12. Germline CDR1 is PRHDT and CDR2 is FYEKMQ (reference sequence). This CDR3 reads CASRETGTGSSEQYF. CDR3 in DNA: TGTGCCAGCAGGGAGACCGGGACAGGGAGTTCCGAGCAGTACTTC.

V usage is TRBV5-1 and J usage is TRBJ1-4; 9 bases are a match to TRBD1. J was trimmed by 7 bases and V by 0 bases; bases with no gene match: 4. The CDR3 runs 15 residues. Germline V gene data show CDR1 as SGHRS and CDR2 as YFSETQ. CDR3 nucleotide sequence: TGCGCCAGCAGCTTGGGACAGGGGGAGGCTGAAAAACTGTTTTTT. Translating it yields CASSLGQGEAEKLFF.

The chain couples TRBV28 to TRBJ2-1, with 9 nucleotides matching TRBD2. The junction had 5 bases not matched to a gene; V was cut back by 4 bases and J by 10 bases. The germline V gene has CDR1 MDHEN and CDR2 SYDVKM. The CDR3 covers 13 residues. In DNA, the CDR3 is TGTGCCAGCAGTTGGTTGACTAGCGGCGAGCAGTTCTTC. It is translated as CASSWLTSGEQFF.

The chain uses TRBV11-2 and TRBJ2-1; either TRBD1 or TRBD2 may supply D (5 bases each). CDR1 and CDR2 from the germline V gene are SGHAT and FQNNGV. The germline V and J ends were trimmed by 5 bases and 9 bases, with 20 bases remaining between them. The CDR3 extends over 15 amino acids. The DNA for the CDR3 is TGTGCCAGCAGCACCCAACCCGGGACCACAATTGAGCAGTTCTTC. It specifies CASSTQPGTTIEQFF.

The chain combines TRBV20-1 with TRBJ1-5, with 8 bases lining up with TRBD1. This CDR3 is built from 16 residues. Germline lookup yields CDR1 DFQATT and CDR2 SNEGSKA (reference sequence). The trim removed 3 bases at V and 4 bases at J, leaving 11 bases unmatched. As DNA, the CDR3 is TGCAGTGCTAGTCCTGTAACCGGACAGGGTAATCAGCCCCAGCATTTT. It translates to CSASPVTGQGNQPQHF.

The genes are TRBV7-3 and TRBJ1-2; D unresolved. Trimming cost V 5 bases and J 3 bases, with 13 bases left between them. This CDR3 region has 14 residues. Germline V gives CDR1 SGHTA, CDR2 FQGTGA. This CDR3 reads CASSPGRVYYGYTF. The CDR3 nucleotides are TGTGCCAGCAGCCCCGGCCGGGTATACTATGGCTACACCTTC.